This TCR beta chain was profiled in a study of blood T cell repertoires in COVID-19. Looking at the study overall: Italy, Spain and the United States were the sources of the convalescent and acute COVID-19 samples. Nucleic acid was either cDNA or gDNA, and it came from T cells, B-cell-depleted T cells, or PBMCs.

In the original workflow: Researchers report that nucleated cell counts were estimated from reference gene primer amplification. Sequencing used immunoSEQ multiplex PCR; TCRdb keeps in-frame clones, though not all of them. Clonal size and the V and J genes are those of that table, whereas D and trimming came from the DNA. The sample consists of approximately 160,000 clones, about 92% of them appearing once. The CDR3 sequence is 13 residues long. V was pared by 3 bases and J by 5 bases, with 8 bases between. Germline V CDR1 and CDR2: WSHSY, SAAADI. The sequence was obtained from a man aged 55 to 70 with active or convalescent COVID-19. The gene calls are TRBV10-2 and TRBJ2-1, with D perhaps TRBD1 (6 bases). Input material: peripheral blood. The CDR3 DNA sequence: TGCGCCAGCAGTGAATCAGGGGACAATGAGCAGTTCTTC. It codes for CASSESGDNEQFF.